The 7 T cell receptor beta chains listed next were all sequenced from one sample in a study of T cells after yellow fever vaccination. Using its own MiXCR run on the 5' RACE reads, TCRdb lists one record per CDR3 protein. The data contain about 230,000 distinct CDR3 sequences, around 6.7% of them singletons. Sequenced material: CD4+ T cells sorted from PBMCs, taken on the day of the yellow fever booster vaccination. The receptors stem from a man aged 25 to 45 who received the YFV17D yellow fever vaccine.

This clonotype was seen ten or more times. This sequence joins TRBV7-9 and TRBJ2-7; 8 nucleotides agree with TRBD1. Germline V lookup: CDR1 SEHNR, CDR2 FQNEAQ (reference sequence). Trimming cost V 2 bases and J 3 bases; bases outside gene matches: 6. There are 15 residues in the CDR3. The CDR3 nucleotides read TGTGCCAGCAGCTTACCCGACAGGGGCGACTACGAGCAGTACTTC. Translation: CASSLPDRGDYEQYF. Together with reference TRBV7-9 and TRBJ2-7, the CDR3 gives the full variable domain: DTGVSQNPRHKITKRGQNVTFRCDPISEHNRLYWYRQTLGQGPEFLTYFQNEAQLEKSRLLSDRFSAERPKGSFSTLEIQRTEQGDSAMYLCASSLPDRGDYEQYFGPGTRLTVT.

Many counts were recorded for this clonotype. The rearrangement joins TRBV4-3 to TRBJ2-1; 10 positions agree with TRBD2. This CDR3 is 18 amino acids long. Trimming removed 1 base from V and 3 bases from J; junction bases left unmatched: 9. CDR1 LGHNA and CDR2 YSLEER come from the germline V gene. CDR3 in amino acids: CASSQALSGRALYNEQFF. CDR3 coding DNA: TGCGCCAGCAGCCAAGCTCTAAGCGGGAGGGCCCTCTACAATGAGCAGTTCTTC.

This clonotype was counted at least ten times. This sequence joins TRBV20-1 and TRBJ2-7; D may be TRBD2 (5 bases). Trimming cost V 5 bases and J 4 bases, with 12 bases left between them. The CDR3 runs to 12 residues. CDR1 DFQATT and CDR2 SNEGSKA come from the germline V gene (reference sequence). The CDR3 region has the DNA TGCAGTGCTTGGAGGTTGGGTTACGAGCAGTACTTC. It yields the protein CSAWRLGYEQYF.

This chain connects TRBV7-2 to TRBJ2-2; D remains unclear. Trimming removed 3 bases from V and 6 bases from J, with 17 bases in between. This CDR3 is built from 16 residues. Germline V gene lookup returns CDR1 SGHTA and CDR2 FQGNSA. The CDR3 nucleotides are TGTGCCAGCAGCTTCCCGGGCCTCTCCCGAGCCGGGGAGCTGTTTTTT. Encoded protein: CASSFPGLSRAGELFF.

This clonotype came up a few times. The V gene is TRBV19, the J gene TRBJ2-1; D is ambiguous. With 3 bases removed from V and 6 bases from J, the gap between germline ends came to 3 bases. This CDR3 region has 11 residues. Germline CDR1 is LNHDA and CDR2 is SQIVND (reference sequence). CDR3 sequence reads: CASSMGNEQFF. The CDR3 bases are TGTGCCAGTAGTATGGGCAATGAGCAGTTCTTC.

There are many counts of this clonotype. The genes are TRBV29-1 and TRBJ2-1, with 11 bases identical to TRBD2. The germline V gene encodes CDR1 SQVTM and CDR2 ANQGSEA. V shed 4 bases and J 9 bases; nucleotides not matched to a gene: 5. There are 13 residues in the CDR3. The CDR3, as DNA: TGCAGCGTTGCGACTAGCGGGAACCTTGAGCAGTTCTTC. Translation gives CSVATSGNLEQFF.

As for this clonotype: This may arise from a read error, as a much more abundant clone is one base away. The chain recombines TRBV29-1 with TRBJ2-5; 7 bases match TRBD1. Germline CDR1 and CDR2: SQVTM and ANQGSEA. The J segment lost 2 bases and the V segment lost 5 bases, leaving 11 bases of the junction unmatched. This CDR3 has 15 amino acids. This CDR3 is CSVIASGTVQETQYF. CDR3 nucleotide sequence: TGCAGCGTTATAGCTTCCGGGACAGTACAAGAGACCCAGTACTTC.